This TCR beta chain was captured in a study of blood T cell repertoires in COVID-19. Study context: Sources were T cells, B-cell-depleted T cells, or PBMCs; the material itself was cDNA or gDNA.

As handled by the study authors: Estimation of nucleated cell counts relied on the amplification of reference gene primers. Measured with immunoSEQ multiplex PCR; TCRdb has only the in-frame clones, and not every one. The DNA gave D and trimming, while V, J and clone size come from that table. Counted here are 260,000 or so clones, roughly 86% occurring once; the ten biggest clones make up around 0.7%. The CDR3 runs 14 residues. Germline assignment: CDR1 MNHGY and CDR2 SVAAGI. The V and J ends lost 6 bases and 6 bases, in that order; junction bases with no gene match: 8. This receptor was identified in a human donor in a cohort sampled during active COVID-19. The chain is built from TRBV6-9 and TRBJ2-7, with 10 positions matching TRBD1. Sequences were obtained from peripheral blood. CDR3 nucleotides: TGTGCCAGCAGGAGGGACAGGGGTGGAGGCGAGCAGTACTTC. Its protein is CASRRDRGGGEQYF.